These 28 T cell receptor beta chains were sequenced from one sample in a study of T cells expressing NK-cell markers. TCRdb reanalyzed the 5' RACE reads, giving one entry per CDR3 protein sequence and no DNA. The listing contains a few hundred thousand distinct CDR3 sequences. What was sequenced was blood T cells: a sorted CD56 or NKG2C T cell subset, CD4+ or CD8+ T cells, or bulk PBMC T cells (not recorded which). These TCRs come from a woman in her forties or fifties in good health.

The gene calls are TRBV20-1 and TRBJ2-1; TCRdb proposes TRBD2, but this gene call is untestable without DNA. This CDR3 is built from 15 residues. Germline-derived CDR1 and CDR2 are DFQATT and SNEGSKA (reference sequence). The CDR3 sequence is CSAGGGAGVYNEQFF.

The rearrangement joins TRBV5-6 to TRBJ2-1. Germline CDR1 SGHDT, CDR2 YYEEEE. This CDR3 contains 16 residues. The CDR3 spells CASSLWIGVAYNEQFF.

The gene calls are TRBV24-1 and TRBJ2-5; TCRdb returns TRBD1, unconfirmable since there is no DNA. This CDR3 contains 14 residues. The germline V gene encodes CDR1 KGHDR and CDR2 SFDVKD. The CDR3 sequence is CATSTGGVKETQYF.

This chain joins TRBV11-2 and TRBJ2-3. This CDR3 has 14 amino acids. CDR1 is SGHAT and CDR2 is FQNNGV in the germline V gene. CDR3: CASEPRLSTDTQYF.

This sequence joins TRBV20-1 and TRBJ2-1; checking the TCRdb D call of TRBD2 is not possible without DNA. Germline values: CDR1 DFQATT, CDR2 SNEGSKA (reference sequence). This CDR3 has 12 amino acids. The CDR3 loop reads CSAGLGGNEQFF.

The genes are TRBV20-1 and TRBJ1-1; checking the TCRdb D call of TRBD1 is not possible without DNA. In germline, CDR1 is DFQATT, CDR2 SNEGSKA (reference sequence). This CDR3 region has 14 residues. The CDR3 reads CSAVKGALNTEAFF.

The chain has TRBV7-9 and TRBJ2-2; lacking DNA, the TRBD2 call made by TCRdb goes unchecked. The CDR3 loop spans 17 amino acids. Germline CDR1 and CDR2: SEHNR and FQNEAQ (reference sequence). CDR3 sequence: CASSLGTLAGIGGELFF.

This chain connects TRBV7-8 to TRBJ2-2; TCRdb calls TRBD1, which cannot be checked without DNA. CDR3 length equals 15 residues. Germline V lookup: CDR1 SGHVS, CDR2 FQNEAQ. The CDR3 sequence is CASSTRTGKLGELFF.

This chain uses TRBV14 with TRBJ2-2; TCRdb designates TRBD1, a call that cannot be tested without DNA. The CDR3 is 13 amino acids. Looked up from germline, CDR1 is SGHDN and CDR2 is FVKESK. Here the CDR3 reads CASSNRVAGELFF.

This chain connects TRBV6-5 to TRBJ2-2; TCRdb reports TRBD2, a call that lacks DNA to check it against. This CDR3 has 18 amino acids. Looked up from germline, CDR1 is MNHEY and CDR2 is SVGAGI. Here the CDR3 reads CASSYYGLAGASTGELFF.

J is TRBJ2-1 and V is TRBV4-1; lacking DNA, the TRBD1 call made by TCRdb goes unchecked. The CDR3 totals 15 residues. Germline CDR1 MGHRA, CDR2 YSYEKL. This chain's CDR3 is CASSLEGTDYNEQFF.

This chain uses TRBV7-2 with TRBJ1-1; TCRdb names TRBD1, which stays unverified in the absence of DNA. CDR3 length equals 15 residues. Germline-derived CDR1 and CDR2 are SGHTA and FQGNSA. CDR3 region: CASSFIRGGNTEAFF.

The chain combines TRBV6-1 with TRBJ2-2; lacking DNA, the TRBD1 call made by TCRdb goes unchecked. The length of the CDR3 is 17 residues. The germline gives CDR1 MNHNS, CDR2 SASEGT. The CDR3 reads CASRKGTMTANTGELFF.

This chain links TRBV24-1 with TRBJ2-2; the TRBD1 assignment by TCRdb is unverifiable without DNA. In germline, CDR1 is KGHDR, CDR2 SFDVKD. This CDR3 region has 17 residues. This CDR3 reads CATSDILGTPNTGELFF.

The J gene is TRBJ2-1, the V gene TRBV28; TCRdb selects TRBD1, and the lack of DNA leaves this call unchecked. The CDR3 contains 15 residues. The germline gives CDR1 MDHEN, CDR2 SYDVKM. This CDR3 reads CASSPPGRKYNEQFF.

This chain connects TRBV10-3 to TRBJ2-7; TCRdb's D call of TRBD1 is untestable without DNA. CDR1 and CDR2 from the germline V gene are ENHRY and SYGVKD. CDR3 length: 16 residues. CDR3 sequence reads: CAISEYKTGQGYEQYF.

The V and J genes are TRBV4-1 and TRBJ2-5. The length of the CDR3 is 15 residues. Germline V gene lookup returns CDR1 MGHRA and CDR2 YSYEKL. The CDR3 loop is CASSQESTARETQYF.

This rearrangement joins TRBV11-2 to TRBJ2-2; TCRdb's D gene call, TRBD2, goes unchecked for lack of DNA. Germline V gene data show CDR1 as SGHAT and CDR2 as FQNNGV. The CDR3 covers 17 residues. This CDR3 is CASSRTSGRVQSRELFF.

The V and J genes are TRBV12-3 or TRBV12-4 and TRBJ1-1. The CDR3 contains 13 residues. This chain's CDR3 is CASSFVRNTEAFF.

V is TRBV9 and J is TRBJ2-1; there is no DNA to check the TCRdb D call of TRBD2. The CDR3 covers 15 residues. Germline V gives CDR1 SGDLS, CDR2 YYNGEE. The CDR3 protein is CASRHEGPSYNEQFF.

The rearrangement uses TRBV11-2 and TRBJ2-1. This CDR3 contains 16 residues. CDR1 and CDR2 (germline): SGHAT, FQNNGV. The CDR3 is CASSLGSVGIYNEQFF. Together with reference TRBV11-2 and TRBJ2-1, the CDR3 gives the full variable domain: EAGVAQSPRYKIIEKRQSVAFWCNPISGHATLYWYQQILGQGPKLLIQFQNNGVVDDSQLPKDRFSAERLKGVDSTLKIQPAKLEDSAVYLCASSLGSVGIYNEQFFGPGTRLTVL.

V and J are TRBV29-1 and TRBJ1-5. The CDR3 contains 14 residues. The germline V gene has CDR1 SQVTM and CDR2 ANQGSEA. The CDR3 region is CSVQYGLTGEPQHF.

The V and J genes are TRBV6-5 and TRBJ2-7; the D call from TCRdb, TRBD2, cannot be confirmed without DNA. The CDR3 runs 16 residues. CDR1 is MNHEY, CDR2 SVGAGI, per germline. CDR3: CASSYSASGPSYEQYF.

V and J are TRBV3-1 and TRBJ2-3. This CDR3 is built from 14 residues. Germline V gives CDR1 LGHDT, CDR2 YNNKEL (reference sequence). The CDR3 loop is CASSPLREADTQYF.

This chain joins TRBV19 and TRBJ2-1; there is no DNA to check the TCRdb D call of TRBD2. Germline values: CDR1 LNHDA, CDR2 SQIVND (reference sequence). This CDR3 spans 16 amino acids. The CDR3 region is CASSILAGGLWGEQFF. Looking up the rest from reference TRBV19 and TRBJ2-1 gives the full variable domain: DGGITQSPKYLFRKEGQNVTLSCEQNLNHDAMYWYRQDPGQGLRLIYYSQIVNDFQKGDIAEGYSVSREKKESFPLTVTSAQKNPTAFYLCASSILAGGLWGEQFFGPGTRLTVL.

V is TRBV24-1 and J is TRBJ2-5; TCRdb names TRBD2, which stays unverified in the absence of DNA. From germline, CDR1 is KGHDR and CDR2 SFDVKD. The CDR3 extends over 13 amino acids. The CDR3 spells CATSVAGLQTQYF.

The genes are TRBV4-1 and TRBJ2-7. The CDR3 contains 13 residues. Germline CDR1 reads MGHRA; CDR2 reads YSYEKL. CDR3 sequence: CASSHNGIYEQYF.

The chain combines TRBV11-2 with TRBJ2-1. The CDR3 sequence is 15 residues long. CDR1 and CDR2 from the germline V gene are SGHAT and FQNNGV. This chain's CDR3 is CASSLGSLTYNEQFF.